The 23 T cell receptor beta chains presented below share a single source sample, sequenced in a study of blood T cell repertoires in COVID-19 (dated by TCRdb to between 2020 and 2021). The library was obtained by the immunoSEQ multiplex PCR assay. TCRdb retrieved this table from immuneACCESS and kept in-frame rearrangements only. Not all clones are present; in checked studies, unresolved V genes account for under half, and no reason is known for the remainder. In this sample the table shows about 95,000 clones, about 85% of which occur a single time. The ten most abundant clones make up approximately 25% of the sample. The sample taken for sequencing was peripheral blood. These receptors came from an older man with active or convalescent COVID-19.

The chain recombines TRBV5-4 with TRBJ1-1; possibly TRBD1 for D (5 bases). There are 13 residues in the CDR3. Germline CDR1 is SGHNT and CDR2 is YYREEE (reference sequence). Trimming left V 0 bases short and J 7 bases short, with 10 bases between. CDR3 region: CASSLAGGDEAFF. In nucleotides, the CDR3 is TGTGCCAGCAGCTTGGCGGGGGGGGATGAAGCTTTCTTT.

The rearrangement links TRBV7-9 to TRBJ1-5; possible D gene TRBD1, 5 bases. This CDR3 comprises 17 residues. Germline CDR1 and CDR2: SEHNR and FQNEAQ (reference sequence). Trimming took 0 bases from V and 3 from J, leaving 15 bases between them. The CDR3 sequence is CASSLAGAEPFNQPQHF. CDR3 nucleotides: TGTGCCAGCAGCTTAGCAGGGGCAGAGCCATTCAATCAGCCCCAGCATTTT.

V and J are TRBV20-1 and TRBJ2-1; 8 nucleotides line up with TRBD2. The CDR3 is made up of 14 amino acids. In germline, CDR1 is DFQATT, CDR2 SNEGSKA (reference sequence). The V and J ends lost 5 bases and 6 bases, in that order; junction bases with no gene match: 9. The CDR3 sequence: CSARAGGGANEQFF. The CDR3 DNA is TGCAGTGCTCGTGCGGGGGGCGGGGCCAATGAGCAGTTCTTC.

The chain carries TRBV6-6 and TRBJ2-1; TRBD2 agrees at 8 bases. Germline V CDR1 and CDR2: MNHNY, SVGAGI (reference sequence). V lost 6 bases and J lost 10; bases outside the gene matches: 14. The length of the CDR3 is 15 residues. The CDR3 loop reads CASRIGQRGPGEQFF. CDR3 in DNA: TGTGCCAGCAGGATAGGGCAGCGGGGGCCGGGGGAGCAGTTCTTC.

The rearrangement links TRBV15 to TRBJ1-4, with a tentative D call TRBD1 (6 bases). The CDR3 length is 17 residues. CDR1 is LNHNV and CDR2 is YYDKDF in the germline V gene (reference sequence). Trimming cost V 1 base and J 5 bases, with 17 bases left between them. For the CDR3, the DNA is TGTGCCACCAGCAGAGGTTATAGGGGGGGAAGGAATGAAAAACTGTTTTTT. As protein: CATSRGYRGGRNEKLFF.

The rearrangement links TRBV6-5 to TRBJ2-1; D might be TRBD2 (6 bases). The V end lost 10 bases, the J end lost 0 bases, and 13 bases lay between the germline ends. The CDR3 is 14 residues long. Germline V CDR1 and CDR2: MNHEY, SVGAGI. This CDR3 is CATRRESSYNEQFF. The CDR3 DNA follows: TGTGCCACCAGGAGGGAAAGCTCCTACAATGAGCAGTTCTTC.

A few counts support this clone. V gene TRBV7-9 combines with J gene TRBJ2-2; 7 nucleotides agree with TRBD1. This CDR3 has 15 residues. Germline-derived CDR1 and CDR2 are SEHNR and FQNEAQ (reference sequence). Trimming removed 6 bases from V and 0 bases from J; junction bases left unmatched: 4. CDR3 nucleotide sequence: TGTGCCAGCAGACCCGGGACAGCGAACACCGGGGAGCTGTTTTTT. Translated: CASRPGTANTGELFF. Combining the CDR3 with reference TRBV7-9 and TRBJ2-2 gives the whole variable domain DTGVSQNPRHKITKRGQNVTFRCDPISEHNRLYWYRQTLGQGPEFLTYFQNEAQLEKSRLLSDRFSAERPKGSFSTLEIQRTEQGDSAMYLCASRPGTANTGELFFGEGSRLTVL.

The chain links TRBV7-9 to TRBJ1-1; TRBD1 matches 7 bases. The CDR3 is 14 residues long. Unmatched junction bases numbered 7, after V lost 5 bases and J lost 4 bases. Germline V gene data show CDR1 as SEHNR and CDR2 as FQNEAQ (reference sequence). The CDR3 spells CASSIPRGLTEAFF. Here the CDR3 DNA reads TGTGCCAGCAGCATACCGAGGGGGCTCACTGAAGCTTTCTTT.

The table lists this clone with a few counts. V and J are TRBV19 and TRBJ1-6; 10 bases agree with TRBD1. CDR1 is LNHDA, CDR2 SQIVND, per germline (reference sequence). V was pared by 10 bases and J by 6 bases, with 3 bases of the junction left unmatched. The CDR3 covers 13 residues. The CDR3 DNA follows: TGTGCCACCGGGGACAGGGGTAATTCACCCCTCCACTTT. It yields the protein CATGDRGNSPLHF.

About this clone itself: Other DNA sequences in this specimen translate into the identical CDR3. The chain combines TRBV5-4 with TRBJ2-3; 8 positions match TRBD2. Germline assignment: CDR1 SGHNT and CDR2 YYREEE (reference sequence). This CDR3 has 17 residues. The V and J ends lost 0 bases and 3 bases, in that order; junction bases with no gene match: 9. CDR3: CASSLGAGAVRTDTQYF. The DNA of the CDR3 is TGTGCCAGCAGCTTGGGAGCGGGGGCCGTAAGGACAGATACGCAGTATTTT. Combining the CDR3 with reference TRBV5-4 and TRBJ2-3 gives the whole variable domain ETGVTQSPTHLIKTRGQQVTLRCSSQSGHNTVSWYQQALGQGPQFIFQYYREEENGRGNFPPRFSGLQFPNYSSELNVNALELDDSALYLCASSLGAGAVRTDTQYFGPGTRLTVL.

The V gene is TRBV7-9, the J gene TRBJ2-7, with D possibly TRBD1 on 6 matching bases. The CDR3 extends over 15 amino acids. In germline, CDR1 is SEHNR, CDR2 FQNEAQ (reference sequence). V dropped 5 bases and J dropped 5 bases, with 19 bases sitting between them. For the CDR3, the DNA is TGTGCCAGCAGCATCGGGACACCGAGCGTAAACGAGCAGTACTTC. It codes for CASSIGTPSVNEQYF.

The J gene is TRBJ2-5, the V gene TRBV20-1, with TRBD1 as a possible D gene (5 bases). The CDR3 extends over 12 amino acids. From germline, CDR1 is DFQATT and CDR2 SNEGSKA (reference sequence). Between the trimmed V and J ends, which lost 3 bases and 4 bases, there was a span of 9 bases. The CDR3 DNA is TGCAGTGCTAGTCCCAGGGTAGAGACCCAGTACTTC. It encodes CSASPRVETQYF.

The V gene is TRBV18, the J gene TRBJ1-3, with D unclear. There are 16 residues in the CDR3. CDR1 and CDR2 from the germline V gene are KGHSH and LQKENI. The germline V and J ends were trimmed by 3 bases and 7 bases, with 19 bases remaining between them. The CDR3 reads CASSPKREAIRNTIYF. CDR3 sequence (DNA): TGTGCCAGCTCACCGAAAAGGGAGGCTATTAGGAACACCATATATTTT.

The CDR3 sequence: CASRRTGTPNYGYTF. The CDR3 DNA follows: TGCGCCAGCAGGAGAACAGGGACCCCTAACTATGGCTACACCTTC. This chain links TRBV5-1 with TRBJ1-2, with a possible D match to TRBD1 (6 bases). Germline V gene data show CDR1 as SGHRS and CDR2 as YFSETQ. This CDR3 has 15 residues. Trimming took 5 bases from V and 0 from J, leaving 14 bases between them.

The genes are TRBV21-1 and TRBJ1-2; the table's D call of TRBD1 was not tested on the DNA. TRBV21-1 is reported as a pseudogene. The CDR3 spans 18 residues. CDR3 protein: CASSNIWAGDLANYGYTF. CDR3 nucleotides: TGTGCCAGCAGCAATATCTGGGCAGGGGATCTAGCTAACTATGGCTACACCTTC.

This chain links TRBV18 with TRBJ2-3; D uncertain. The CDR3 runs to 13 residues. Germline CDR1 reads KGHSH; CDR2 reads LQKENI. V lost 1 base to trimming and J lost 4 bases, with 6 bases between them. The CDR3 bases are TGTGCCAGCTCACCACGCGGAGCAGATACGCAGTATTTT. Protein: CASSPRGADTQYF.

The rearrangement uses TRBV28 and TRBJ1-4, with TRBD1 matching 8 bases. The CDR3 is 15 residues long. Germline assignment: CDR1 MDHEN and CDR2 SYDVKM. The V gene end was trimmed by 4 bases and the J gene end by 6 bases; junction bases not matched to a gene: 7. CDR3 DNA: TGTGCCAGCAGTTCACCCGGGACAGGTTATGAAAAACTGTTTTTT. Translation: CASSSPGTGYEKLFF.

The V call is TRBV6-6, the J call TRBJ1-5, with 8 nucleotides matching TRBD1. The CDR3 runs 18 residues. Germline trimming cut 5 bases from V and 4 bases from J; bases unmatched to any gene: 16. Germline values: CDR1 MNHNY, CDR2 SVGAGI (reference sequence). The CDR3 reads CASSQGAWVRTGNQPQHF. CDR3 sequence (DNA): TGTGCCAGCAGTCAGGGGGCTTGGGTACGTACAGGGAATCAGCCCCAGCATTTT.

The chain combines TRBV5-4 with TRBJ2-3; D gene unclear. The V end lost 5 bases, the J end lost 2 bases, and 9 bases lay between the germline ends. The V gene's germline CDR1 is SGHNT and CDR2 YYREEE (reference sequence). The CDR3 has 13 residues. CDR3 sequence (DNA): TGTGCCAGCAGGCCAGATATCACAGATACGCAGTATTTT. Its protein is CASRPDITDTQYF. Drawing the rest from reference TRBV5-4 and TRBJ2-3, the complete variable domain is ETGVTQSPTHLIKTRGQQVTLRCSSQSGHNTVSWYQQALGQGPQFIFQYYREEENGRGNFPPRFSGLQFPNYSSELNVNALELDDSALYLCASRPDITDTQYFGPGTRLTVL.

A few counts support this clone. The V call is TRBV30, the J call TRBJ2-7; 8 bases are shared with TRBD2. The CDR3 has 15 amino acids. Trimming took 4 bases from V and 4 from J; bases not matched to a gene: 12. The germline CDR1 and CDR2 sequences are GTSNPN and SVGIG (reference sequence). The CDR3 loop reads CAWTIGLAGGYEQYF. The CDR3, as DNA: TGTGCCTGGACCATAGGGCTAGCGGGCGGATACGAGCAGTACTTC.

The chain links TRBV28 to TRBJ1-6; no clear D gene. V lost 3 bases, J lost 7 bases, and 10 bases lay in between. The CDR3 is 14 residues long. Germline V gene lookup returns CDR1 MDHEN and CDR2 SYDVKM. The DNA of the CDR3 is TGTGCCAGCAGTTTTAGCGGTTGGAATTCACCCCTCCACTTT. It is translated as CASSFSGWNSPLHF. The complete variable domain, with remaining parts taken from reference TRBV28 and TRBJ1-6, reads DVKVTQSSRYLVKRTGEKVFLECVQDMDHENMFWYRQDPGLGLRLIYFSYDVKMKEKGDIPEGYSVSREKKERFSLILESASTNQTSMYLCASSFSGWNSPLHFGNGTRLTVT.

J is TRBJ1-6 and V is TRBV27; TRBD1 matches 7 bases. The CDR3 runs 14 residues. Germline V gives CDR1 MNHEY, CDR2 SMNVEV (reference sequence). V shed 6 bases and J 7 bases; nucleotides not matched to a gene: 6. The CDR3: CASRLGQVNSPLHF. The CDR3 nucleotides read TGTGCCAGCAGGCTAGGACAGGTCAATTCACCCCTCCACTTT.

The V gene is TRBV6-5, the J gene TRBJ2-1; 9 positions match TRBD1. Trimming cost V 10 bases and J 6 bases; bases outside gene matches: 7. CDR3 length: 13 amino acids. Germline V gives CDR1 MNHEY, CDR2 SVGAGI. The CDR3 DNA sequence: TGTGCCACCCGCCGGGACAGGGCCAATGAGCAGTTCTTC. It encodes CATRRDRANEQFF.